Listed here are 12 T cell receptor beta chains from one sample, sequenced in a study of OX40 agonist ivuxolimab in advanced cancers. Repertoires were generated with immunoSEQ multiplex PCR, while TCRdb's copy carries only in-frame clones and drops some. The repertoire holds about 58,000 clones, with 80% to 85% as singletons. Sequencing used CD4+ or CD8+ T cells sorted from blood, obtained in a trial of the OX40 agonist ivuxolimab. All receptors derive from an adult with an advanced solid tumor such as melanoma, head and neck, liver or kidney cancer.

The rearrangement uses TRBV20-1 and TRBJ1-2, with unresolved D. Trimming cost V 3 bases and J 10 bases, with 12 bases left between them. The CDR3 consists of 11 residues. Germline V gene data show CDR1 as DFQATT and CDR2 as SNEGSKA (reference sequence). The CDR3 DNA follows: TGCAGTGCTAGTCGGGAAGGGTACTACACCTTC. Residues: CSASREGYYTF.

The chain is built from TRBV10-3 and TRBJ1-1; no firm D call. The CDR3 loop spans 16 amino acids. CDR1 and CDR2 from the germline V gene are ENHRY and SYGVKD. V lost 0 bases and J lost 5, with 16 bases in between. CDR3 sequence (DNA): TGTGCCATCAGTGAGTCGCAGTCGGGGTTGGTGACTGAAGCTTTCTTT. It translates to CAISESQSGLVTEAFF.

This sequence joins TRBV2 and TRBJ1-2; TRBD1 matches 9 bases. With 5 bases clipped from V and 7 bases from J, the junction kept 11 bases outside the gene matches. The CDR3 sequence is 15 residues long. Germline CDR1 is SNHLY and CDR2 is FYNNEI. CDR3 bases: TGTGCCAGCAGTAACAGTCCACAGGGGGCGAGTGGCTACACCTTC. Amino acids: CASSNSPQGASGYTF. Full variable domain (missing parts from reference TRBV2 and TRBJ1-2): EPEVTQTPSHQVTQMGQEVILRCVPISNHLYFYWYRQILGQKVEFLVSFYNNEISEKSEIFDDQFSVERPDGSNFTLKIRSTKLEDSAMYFCASSNSPQGASGYTFGSGTRLTVV.

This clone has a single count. The CDR3, as DNA: TGTGCCAGTAGTATGTGGCTCGCTCTAGCTAACTATGGCTACACCTTC. The encoded protein is CASSMWLALANYGYTF. The chain couples TRBV19 to TRBJ1-2; no clear D. V lost 3 bases to trimming and J lost 0 bases, with 14 bases between them. Germline values: CDR1 LNHDA, CDR2 SQIVND (reference sequence). The CDR3 contains 16 residues.

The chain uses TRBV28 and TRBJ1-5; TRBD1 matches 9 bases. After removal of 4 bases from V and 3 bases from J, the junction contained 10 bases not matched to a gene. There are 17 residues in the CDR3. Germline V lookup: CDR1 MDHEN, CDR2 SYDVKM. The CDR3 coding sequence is TGTGCCAGCAGTTCCAAATGGGGACAGGGAGACAATCAGCCCCAGCATTTT. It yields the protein CASSSKWGQGDNQPQHF. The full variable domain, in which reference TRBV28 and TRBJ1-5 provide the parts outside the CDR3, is DVKVTQSSRYLVKRTGEKVFLECVQDMDHENMFWYRQDPGLGLRLIYFSYDVKMKEKGDIPEGYSVSREKKERFSLILESASTNQTSMYLCASSSKWGQGDNQPQHFGDGTRLSIL.

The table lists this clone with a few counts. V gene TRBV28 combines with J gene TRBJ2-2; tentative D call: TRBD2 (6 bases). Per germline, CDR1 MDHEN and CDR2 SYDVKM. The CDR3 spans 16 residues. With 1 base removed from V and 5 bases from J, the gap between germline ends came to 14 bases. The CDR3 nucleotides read TGTGCCAGCAGTTTATTCGGGGGTATTTCAACCGGGGAGCTGTTTTTT. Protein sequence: CASSLFGGISTGELFF.

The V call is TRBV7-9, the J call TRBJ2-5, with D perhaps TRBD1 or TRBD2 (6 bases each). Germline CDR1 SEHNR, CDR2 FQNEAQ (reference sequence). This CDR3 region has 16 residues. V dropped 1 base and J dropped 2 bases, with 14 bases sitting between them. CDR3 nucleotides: TGTGCCAGCAGCTTAGTATGGGGGGCTCAACAAGAGACCCAGTACTTC. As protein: CASSLVWGAQQETQYF.

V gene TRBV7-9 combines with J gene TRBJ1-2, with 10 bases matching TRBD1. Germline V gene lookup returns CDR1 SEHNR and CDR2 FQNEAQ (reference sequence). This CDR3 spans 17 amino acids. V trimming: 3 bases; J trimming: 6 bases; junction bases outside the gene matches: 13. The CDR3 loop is CASSFYGTGARNDGYTF. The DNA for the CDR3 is TGTGCCAGCAGCTTTTATGGGACAGGGGCCCGTAATGATGGCTACACCTTC.

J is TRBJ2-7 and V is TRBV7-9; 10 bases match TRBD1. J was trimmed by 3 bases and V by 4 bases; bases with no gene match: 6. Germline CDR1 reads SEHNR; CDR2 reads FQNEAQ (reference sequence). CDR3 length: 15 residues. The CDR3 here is CASSWPGQGFYEQYF. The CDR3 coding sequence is TGTGCCAGCAGCTGGCCGGGACAGGGGTTCTACGAGCAGTACTTC.

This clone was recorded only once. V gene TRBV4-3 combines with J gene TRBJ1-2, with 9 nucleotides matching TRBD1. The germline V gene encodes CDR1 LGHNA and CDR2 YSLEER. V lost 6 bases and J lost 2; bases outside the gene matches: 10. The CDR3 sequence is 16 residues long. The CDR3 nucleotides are TGCGCCAGCAGGCGGTCCCATGGGACAGGGAACTATGGCTACACCTTC. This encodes CASRRSHGTGNYGYTF.

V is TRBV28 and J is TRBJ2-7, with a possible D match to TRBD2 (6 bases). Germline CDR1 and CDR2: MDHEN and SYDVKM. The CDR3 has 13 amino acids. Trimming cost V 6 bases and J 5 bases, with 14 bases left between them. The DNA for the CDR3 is TGTGCCAGCAGCATCGGGGGAAGCAACGAGCAGTACTTC. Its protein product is CASSIGGSNEQYF.

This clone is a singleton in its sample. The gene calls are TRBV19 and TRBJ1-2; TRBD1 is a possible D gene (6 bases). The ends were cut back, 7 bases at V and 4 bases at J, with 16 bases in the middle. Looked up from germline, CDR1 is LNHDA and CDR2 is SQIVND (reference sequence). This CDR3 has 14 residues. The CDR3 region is CASKRTEEGYGYTF. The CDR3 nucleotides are TGTGCCAGTAAAAGGACAGAAGAGGGCTATGGCTACACCTTC.